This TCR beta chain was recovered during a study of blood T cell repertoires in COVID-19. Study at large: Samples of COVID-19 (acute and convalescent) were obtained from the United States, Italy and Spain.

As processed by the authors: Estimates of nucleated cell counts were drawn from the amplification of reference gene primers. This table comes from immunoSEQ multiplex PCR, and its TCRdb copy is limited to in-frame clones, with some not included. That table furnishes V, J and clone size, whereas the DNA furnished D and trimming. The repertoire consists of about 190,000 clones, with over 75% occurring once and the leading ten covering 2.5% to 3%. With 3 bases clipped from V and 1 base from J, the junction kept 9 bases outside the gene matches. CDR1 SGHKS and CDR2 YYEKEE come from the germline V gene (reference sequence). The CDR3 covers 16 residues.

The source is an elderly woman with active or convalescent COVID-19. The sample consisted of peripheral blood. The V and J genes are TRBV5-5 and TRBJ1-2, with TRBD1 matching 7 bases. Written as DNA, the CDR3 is TGTGCCAGCAGCTCCGGGCCGGGACAGCTTAACTATGGCTACACCTTC. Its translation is CASSSGPGQLNYGYTF.